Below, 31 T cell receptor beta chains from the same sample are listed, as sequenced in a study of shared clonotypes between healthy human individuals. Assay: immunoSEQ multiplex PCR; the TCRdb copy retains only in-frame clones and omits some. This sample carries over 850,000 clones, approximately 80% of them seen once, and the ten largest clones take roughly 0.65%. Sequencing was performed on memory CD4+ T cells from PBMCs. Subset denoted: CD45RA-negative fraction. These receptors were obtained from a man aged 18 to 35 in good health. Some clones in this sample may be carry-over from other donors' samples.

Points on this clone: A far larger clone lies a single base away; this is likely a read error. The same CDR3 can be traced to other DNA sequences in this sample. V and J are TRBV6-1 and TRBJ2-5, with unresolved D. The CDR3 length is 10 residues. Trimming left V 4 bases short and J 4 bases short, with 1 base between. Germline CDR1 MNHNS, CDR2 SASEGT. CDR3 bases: TGTGCCAGCAGTGTAGAGACCCAGTACTTC. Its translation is CASSVETQYF.

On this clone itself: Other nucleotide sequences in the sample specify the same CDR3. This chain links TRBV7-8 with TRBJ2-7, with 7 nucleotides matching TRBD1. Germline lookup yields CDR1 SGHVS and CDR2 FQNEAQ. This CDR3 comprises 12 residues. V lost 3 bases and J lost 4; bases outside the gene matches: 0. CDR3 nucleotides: TGTGCCAGCAGCTTGACAGGGTACGAGCAGTACTTC. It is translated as CASSLTGYEQYF.

The DNA for the CDR3 is TGTGCCATCAGTGAGGATCGGGCCGTCTCTGGAAACACCATATATTTT. Translation: CAISEDRAVSGNTIYF. This chain links TRBV10-3 with TRBJ1-3; D is unclear. The CDR3 sequence is 16 residues long. The germline V and J ends were trimmed by 2 bases and 0 bases, with 11 bases remaining between them. In germline, CDR1 is ENHRY, CDR2 SYGVKD.

The DNA for the CDR3 is TGTGCCAGCAATGATGCATCCTACAATGAGCAGTTCTTC. Translating gives CASNDASYNEQFF. This sequence joins TRBV28 and TRBJ2-1; D not resolved. The CDR3 is made up of 13 amino acids. The V end was cut by 7 bases, the J end by 1 base, with 8 bases between. Looked up from germline, CDR1 is MDHEN and CDR2 is SYDVKM. The complete variable domain, with remaining parts taken from reference TRBV28 and TRBJ2-1, reads DVKVTQSSRYLVKRTGEKVFLECVQDMDHENMFWYRQDPGLGLRLIYFSYDVKMKEKGDIPEGYSVSREKKERFSLILESASTNQTSMYLCASNDASYNEQFFGPGTRLTVL.

The CDR3: CASSLAGSTDTQYF. The CDR3 nucleotides read TGTGCCAGCAGCTTAGCGGGCAGCACAGATACGCAGTATTTT. V gene TRBV7-8 combines with J gene TRBJ2-3; D not resolved. CDR3 length equals 14 residues. Trimming cost V 0 bases and J 0 bases, with 4 bases left between them. The germline V gene encodes CDR1 SGHVS and CDR2 FQNEAQ.

CDR3 amino acids: CASSQAGAFSEQYF. The CDR3 coding sequence is TGCGCCAGCAGTCAAGCCGGGGCCTTTAGCGAGCAGTACTTC. The rearrangement uses TRBV23-1 and TRBJ2-7; D tentatively fits TRBD1 or TRBD2 (5 bases each). TRBV23-1 is identified as an open reading frame with a role that is uncertain. The CDR3 runs 14 residues. Deletions cut 2 bases from V and 6 bases from J, with 14 bases between.

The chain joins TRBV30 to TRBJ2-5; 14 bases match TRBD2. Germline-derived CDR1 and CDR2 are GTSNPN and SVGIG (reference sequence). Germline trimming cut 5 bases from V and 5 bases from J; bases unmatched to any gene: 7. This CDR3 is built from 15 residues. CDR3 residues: CAWSGLAGGTETQYF. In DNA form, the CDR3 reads TGTGCCTGGTCCGGACTAGCGGGAGGTACGGAGACCCAGTACTTC.

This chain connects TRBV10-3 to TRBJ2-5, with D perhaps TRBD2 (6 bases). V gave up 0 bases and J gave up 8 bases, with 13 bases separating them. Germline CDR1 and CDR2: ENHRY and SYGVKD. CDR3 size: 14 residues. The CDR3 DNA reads TGTGCCATCAGTGAGTCGTTGGCTAGCGTTACCCAGTACTTC. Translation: CAISESLASVTQYF.

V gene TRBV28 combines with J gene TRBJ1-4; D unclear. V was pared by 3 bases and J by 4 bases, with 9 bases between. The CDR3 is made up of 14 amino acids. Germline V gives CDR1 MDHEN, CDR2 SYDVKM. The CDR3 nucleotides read TGTGCCAGCAGTTTCCCAGGAGGTAATGAAAAACTGTTTTTT. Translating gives CASSFPGGNEKLFF.

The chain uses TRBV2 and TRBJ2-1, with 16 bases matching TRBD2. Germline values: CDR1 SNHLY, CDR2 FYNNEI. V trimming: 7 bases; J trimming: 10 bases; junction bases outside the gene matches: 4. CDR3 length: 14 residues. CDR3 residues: CASMGTSGRGEQFF. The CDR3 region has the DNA TGTGCCAGCATGGGGACTAGCGGGAGGGGGGAGCAGTTCTTC.

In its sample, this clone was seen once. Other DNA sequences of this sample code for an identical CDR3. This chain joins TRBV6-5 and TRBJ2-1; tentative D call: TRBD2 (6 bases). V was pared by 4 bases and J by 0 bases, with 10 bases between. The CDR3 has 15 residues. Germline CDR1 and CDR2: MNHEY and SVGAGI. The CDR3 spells CASSWDSSSYNEQFF. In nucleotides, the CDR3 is TGTGCCAGCAGTTGGGACTCGAGCTCCTACAATGAGCAGTTCTTC.

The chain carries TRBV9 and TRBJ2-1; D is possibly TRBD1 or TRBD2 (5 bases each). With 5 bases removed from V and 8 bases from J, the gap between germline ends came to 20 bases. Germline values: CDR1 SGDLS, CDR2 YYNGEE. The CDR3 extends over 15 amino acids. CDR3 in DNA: TGTGCCAGCAGTCGATCCGGGGACCGGGGCGATGAGCAGTTCTTC. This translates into CASSRSGDRGDEQFF.

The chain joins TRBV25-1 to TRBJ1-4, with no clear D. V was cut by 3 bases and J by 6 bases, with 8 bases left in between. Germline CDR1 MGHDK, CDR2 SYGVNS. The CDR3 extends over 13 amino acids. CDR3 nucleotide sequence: TGTGCCAGCAGTGAGGGTGGAGATGAAAAACTGTTTTTT. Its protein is CASSEGGDEKLFF.

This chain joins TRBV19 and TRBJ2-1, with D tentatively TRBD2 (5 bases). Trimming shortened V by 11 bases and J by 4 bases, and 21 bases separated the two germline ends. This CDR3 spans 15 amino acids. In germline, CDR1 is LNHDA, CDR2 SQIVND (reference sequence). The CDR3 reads CAPRGASKTYNEQFF. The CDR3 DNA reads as TGTGCCCCCCGGGGAGCTTCCAAAACTTACAATGAGCAGTTCTTC.

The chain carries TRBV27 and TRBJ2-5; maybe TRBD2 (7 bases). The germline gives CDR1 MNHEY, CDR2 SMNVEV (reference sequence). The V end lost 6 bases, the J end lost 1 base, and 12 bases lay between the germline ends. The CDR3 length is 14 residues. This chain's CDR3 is CASSRRGAQETQYF. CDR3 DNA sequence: TGTGCCAGCAGCCGACGGGGGGCCCAAGAGACCCAGTACTTC.

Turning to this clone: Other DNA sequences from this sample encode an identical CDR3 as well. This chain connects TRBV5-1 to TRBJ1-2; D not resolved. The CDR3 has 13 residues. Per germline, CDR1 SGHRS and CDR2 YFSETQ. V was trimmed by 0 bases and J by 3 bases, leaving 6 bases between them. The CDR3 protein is CASSLGRDYGYTF. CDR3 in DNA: TGCGCCAGCAGCTTGGGAAGGGACTATGGCTACACCTTC.

The CDR3 spells CASSDGASGTYEQYF. CDR3 nucleotides: TGCGCCAGCAGTGATGGGGCTAGCGGAACCTACGAGCAGTACTTC. The J gene is TRBJ2-7, the V gene TRBV10-1; TRBD2 aligns across 7 bases. Germline V lookup: CDR1 WNHNN, CDR2 SYGVQD (reference sequence). With V trimmed by 3 bases and J by 2 bases, 7 bases remained unmatched. The CDR3 has 15 residues.

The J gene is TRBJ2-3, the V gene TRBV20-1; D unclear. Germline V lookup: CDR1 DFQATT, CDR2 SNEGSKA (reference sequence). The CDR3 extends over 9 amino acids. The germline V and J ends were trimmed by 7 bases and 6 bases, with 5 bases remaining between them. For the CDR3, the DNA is TGCAGTGTAAGGGATACGCAGTATTTT. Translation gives CSVRDTQYF.

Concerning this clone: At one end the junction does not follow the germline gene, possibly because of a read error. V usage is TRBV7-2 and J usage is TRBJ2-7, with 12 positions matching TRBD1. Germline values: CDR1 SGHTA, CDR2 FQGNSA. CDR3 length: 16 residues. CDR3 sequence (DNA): TGTGCCAGCAGCCTAGCCGGGACAGGGGGCATCTACGAGCAGTACTTC. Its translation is CASSLAGTGGIYEQYF.

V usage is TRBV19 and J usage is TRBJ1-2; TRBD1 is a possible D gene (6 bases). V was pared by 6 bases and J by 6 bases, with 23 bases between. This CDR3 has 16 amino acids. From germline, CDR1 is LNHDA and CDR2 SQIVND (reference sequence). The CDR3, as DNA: TGTGCCAGTAGCCGAAGAGAGGCCAGGGGAGTAAATGGCTACACCTTC. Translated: CASSRREARGVNGYTF.

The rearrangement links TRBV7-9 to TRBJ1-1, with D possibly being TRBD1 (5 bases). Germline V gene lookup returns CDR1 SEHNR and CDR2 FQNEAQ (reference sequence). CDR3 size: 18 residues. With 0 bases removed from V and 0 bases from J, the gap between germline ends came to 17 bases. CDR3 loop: CASSLAWGGDSMNTEAFF. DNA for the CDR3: TGTGCCAGCAGCTTAGCGTGGGGGGGAGACAGTATGAACACTGAAGCTTTCTTT.

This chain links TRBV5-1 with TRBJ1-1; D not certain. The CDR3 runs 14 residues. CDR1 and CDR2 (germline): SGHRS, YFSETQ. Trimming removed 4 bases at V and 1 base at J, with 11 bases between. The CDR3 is CASSEGPTNTEAFF. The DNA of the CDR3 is TGCGCCAGCAGCGAAGGACCCACGAACACTGAAGCTTTCTTT.

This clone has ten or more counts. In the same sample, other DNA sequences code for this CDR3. CDR3 DNA: TGCAGTGCTCGATTGACAGATACGCAGTATTTT. It encodes CSARLTDTQYF. J is TRBJ2-3 and V is TRBV20-1, with D hard to call. V lost 5 bases and J 3 bases, leaving 6 bases between the germline ends. This CDR3 comprises 11 residues. Germline assignment: CDR1 DFQATT and CDR2 SNEGSKA (reference sequence).

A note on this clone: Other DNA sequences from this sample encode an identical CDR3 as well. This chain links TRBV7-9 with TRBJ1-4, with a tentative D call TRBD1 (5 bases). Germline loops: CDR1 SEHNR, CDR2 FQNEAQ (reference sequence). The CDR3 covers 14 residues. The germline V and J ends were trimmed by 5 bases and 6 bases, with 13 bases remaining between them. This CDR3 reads CASSTGLGDEKLFF. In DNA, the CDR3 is TGTGCCAGCAGCACGGGATTGGGGGATGAAAAACTGTTTTTT. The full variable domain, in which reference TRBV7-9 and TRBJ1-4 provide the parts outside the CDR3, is DTGVSQNPRHKITKRGQNVTFRCDPISEHNRLYWYRQTLGQGPEFLTYFQNEAQLEKSRLLSDRFSAERPKGSFSTLEIQRTEQGDSAMYLCASSTGLGDEKLFFGSGTQLSVL.

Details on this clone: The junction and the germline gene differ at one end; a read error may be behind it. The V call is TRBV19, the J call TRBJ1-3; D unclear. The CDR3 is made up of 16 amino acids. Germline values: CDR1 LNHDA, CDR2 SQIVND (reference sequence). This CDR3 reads CASSVRYGSSGDTIYF. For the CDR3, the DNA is TGTGCCAGTAGCGTACGGTATGGGAGCTCTGGAGACACCATATATTTT.

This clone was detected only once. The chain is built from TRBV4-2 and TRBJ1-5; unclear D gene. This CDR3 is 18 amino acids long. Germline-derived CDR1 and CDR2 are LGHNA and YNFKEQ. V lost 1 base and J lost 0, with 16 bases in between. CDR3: CASSQGYGLEYSNQPQHF. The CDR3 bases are TGTGCCAGCAGCCAAGGTTACGGGCTAGAGTATAGCAATCAGCCCCAGCATTTT.

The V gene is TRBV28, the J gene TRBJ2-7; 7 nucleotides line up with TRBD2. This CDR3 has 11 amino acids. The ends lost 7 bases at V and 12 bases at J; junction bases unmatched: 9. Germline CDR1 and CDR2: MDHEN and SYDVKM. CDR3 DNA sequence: TGTGCCAGCAAGGGGCGGGGGTCGGGGTACTTC. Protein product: CASKGRGSGYF.

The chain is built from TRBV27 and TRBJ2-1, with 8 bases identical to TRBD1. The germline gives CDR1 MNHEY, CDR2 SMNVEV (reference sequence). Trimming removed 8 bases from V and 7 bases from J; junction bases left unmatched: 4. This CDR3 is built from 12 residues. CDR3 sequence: CASRDRGNEQFF. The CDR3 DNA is TGTGCCAGCCGAGACAGGGGAAATGAGCAGTTCTTC.

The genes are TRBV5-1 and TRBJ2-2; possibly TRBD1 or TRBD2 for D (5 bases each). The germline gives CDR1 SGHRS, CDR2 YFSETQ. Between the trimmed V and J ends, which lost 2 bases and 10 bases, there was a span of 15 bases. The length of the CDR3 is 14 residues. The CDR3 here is CASSFGAGGEELFF. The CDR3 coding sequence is TGCGCCAGCAGCTTTGGGGCGGGCGGTGAGGAGCTGTTTTTT. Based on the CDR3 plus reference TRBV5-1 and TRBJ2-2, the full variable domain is KAGVTQTPRYLIKTRGQQVTLSCSPISGHRSVSWYQQTPGQGLQFLFEYFSETQRNKGNFPGRFSGRQFSNSRSEMNVSTLELGDSALYLCASSFGAGGEELFFGEGSRLTVL.

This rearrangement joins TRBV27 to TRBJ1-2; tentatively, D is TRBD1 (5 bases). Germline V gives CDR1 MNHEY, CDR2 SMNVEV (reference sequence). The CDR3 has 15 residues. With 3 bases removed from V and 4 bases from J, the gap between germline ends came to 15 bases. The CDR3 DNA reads TGTGCCAGCAGTTTGTCAGGGTACATCGGCTATGGCTACACCTTC. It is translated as CASSLSGYIGYGYTF.

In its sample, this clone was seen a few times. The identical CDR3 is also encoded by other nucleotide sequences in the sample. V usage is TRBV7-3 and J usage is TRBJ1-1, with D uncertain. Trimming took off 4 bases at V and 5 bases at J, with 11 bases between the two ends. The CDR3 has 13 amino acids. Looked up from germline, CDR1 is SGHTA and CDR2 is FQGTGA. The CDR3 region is CASSSQGGTEAFF. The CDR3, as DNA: TGTGCCAGCAGCTCCCAAGGCGGAACTGAAGCTTTCTTT.